This T cell receptor (beta chain) was found in a study of shared clonotypes between healthy human individuals (dated by TCRdb to about 2020). In terms of the full investigation: The cohort comprised a couple of women and three men aged 18 to 49 years. To increase sequencing depth and limit assay-specific biases, TCR repertoire library preparation and sequencing were carried out by different laboratories using diverse techniques. The study deeply sequenced blood TCR repertoires of five healthy adults to estimate repertoire size and the extent of clonotype sharing between individuals. For each donor, CD4 naive and CD4 memory were each given three plates, CD8 naive was given two plates, and CD8 memory was given one plate. Per donor, leukapheresis produced somewhere between about 0.8 and 9.5 billion PBMCs. The study at large found these results: Around 5% of naive CD4, 3.5% of naive CD8, about 2.1% of memory CD4, and 0.35% to 0.5% of memory CD8 clonotypes were shared across a handful of donors. Pairwise subsampling indicated that sequencing depth was expected to affect the degree of clonotype sharing among donors. Incomplete sequencing was indicated by rarefaction of sorted-subset datasets, despite the large sequencing depth. Higher generation probabilities were observed for clonotypes shared by all four sorted-subset donors than for non-shared clonotypes. Sampling was restricted to blood, and TCR repertoires in tissue are likely to differ from TCR repertoires in blood. Naive subsets generally had larger estimated clonotype richness than memory subsets. Because the study included only a small number of donors, the genetic and exposure-history diversity represented was limited.

The CDR3 holds 15 amino acids from the cysteine to the phenylalanine. Only CDR3 DNA remains: 45 bases, in frame from the first base. The germline V gene (reference sequence) yields SGHNT for CDR1 and YYREEE for CDR2. Unmatched junction bases come to 8, with V trimmed by 5 bases and J by 0 bases. The donors were healthy, HIV-negative adults who had no recently reported acute infections or vaccinations. Every donor was a Caucasian adult residing in Nashville, Tennessee, USA. CD4+ T cells were enriched by magnetic negative selection; naive cells were then positively selected on CD45RA, and the negative fraction formed the memory subset. Blood was collected by leukapheresis, and PBMCs were isolated by Ficoll-Histopaque density gradient centrifugation and then cryopreserved in liquid nitrogen vapor phase. Purity and quantity of every magnetically sorted T cell population were checked by analytical flow cytometry. Genomic DNA was isolated from every sorted fraction and measured by UV absorbance on a Nanodrop 2000c.

As concerns this clone: The specificity of this receptor is unknown. Per-base qualities were not stored, and no clone one base away is much larger.

TCR CDR3 regions were amplified from genomic DNA by multiplex PCR using the deep immunoSEQ assay. Extracted genomic DNA from each cell subset was spread evenly across all wells of several immunoSEQ 96-well plates, with each plate serving as a replicate. For sorted subsets, approximately 190 ng genomic DNA, equal to 30,000 to 35,000 T cell genomes, was loaded into each replicate PCR. The purified libraries were quantified using a Qubit 3.0 fluorometer, sized with a Bioanalyzer 2100, and then quantified again using the KAPA Library Quantification kit. Every immunoSEQ 96-well plate was sequenced on a dedicated single-read 150-cycle Illumina NextSeq 550 flow cell. In the paper's pipeline: The immunoSEQ output contained only junctional sequences without quality scores, so filtering could not match that applied to full-length reads. Sequences were annotated with PyIR, a Python wrapper for IgBLAST v1.9, and V/J genes and CDR3 were assigned using IMGT germline references. Any read was removed if the V/J assignment was weak (E-value above 1e-6), the CDR3 was missing, or the read contained stop codons, out-of-frame junctions, or ambiguous translated residues. V3J clonotypes were defined by identical inferred V gene, J gene, and CDR3 amino acid sequence. Percentage overlap between repertoires was calculated by dividing the number of shared unique clonotypes by the size of the smaller repertoire. Repertoire richness was assessed with RTK rarefaction, the Chao1 estimator, and Recon v2.1 estimates of unobserved clonotypes. For all TCRbeta clonotypes obtained by the gDNA method from four donors, generation probabilities were computed with OLGA. The immuneACCESS repertoire file appears here via TCRdb, limited to in-frame rearrangements. These files lack a portion of the clones; in checked studies, under half of the deficit traces to unresolved V genes, and the cause of the others is not known. The V and J calls and clone size were taken over from that table, and D and trimming were inferred from the DNA. This sample has under 600,000 clones in its table, and around 96% of those were observed once. The ten largest make up nearly 0.065% of the sample.

The sequence links TRBV5-4 to TRBJ2-7; TRBD2 lines up with 7 middle nucleotides. This TCR was recovered from a young woman in good health. The sequenced sample consisted of naive CD4+ T cells sorted from blood. The sample's cell subset or site label, decoded: CD45RA+ positively selected. The sequenced DNA is TGTGCCAGCAGTAAAGCGGGGTCGAGCTCCTACGAGCAGTACTTC. Translated, it reads CASSKAGSSSYEQYF.